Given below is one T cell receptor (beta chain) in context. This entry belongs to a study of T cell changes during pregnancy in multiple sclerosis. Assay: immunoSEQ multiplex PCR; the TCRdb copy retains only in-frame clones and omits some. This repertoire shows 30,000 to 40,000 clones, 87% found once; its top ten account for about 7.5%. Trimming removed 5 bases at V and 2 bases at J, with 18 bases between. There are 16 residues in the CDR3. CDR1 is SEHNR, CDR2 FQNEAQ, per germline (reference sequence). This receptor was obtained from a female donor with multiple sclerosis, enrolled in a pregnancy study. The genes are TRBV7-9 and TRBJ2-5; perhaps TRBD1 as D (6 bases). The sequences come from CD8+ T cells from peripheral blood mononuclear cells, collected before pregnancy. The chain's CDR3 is CASSPPRGIGQETQYF. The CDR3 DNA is TGTGCCAGCAGCCCGCCCAGGGGAATCGGGCAAGAGACCCAGTACTTC.